What follows describes a single TCR beta chain. The antigen remains undetermined. TCRdb redid the calling of the reads with MiXCR, one entry per CDR3 protein. This sample carries about 770,000 distinct CDR3 sequences, roughly 28% of them seen once, and the ten largest clones take roughly 13%. The data originate from a study of T cell repertoires in cytomegalovirus infection. About the study: Public TCR beta signatures marked donors with CMV infection and the matching HLA.

This CDR3 has 16 residues. Germline CDR1 SGHAT, CDR2 FQNNGV. V gave up 0 bases and J gave up 1 base, with 11 bases separating them. The input for sequencing was cultured CD8+ T cells from PBMCs, taken from culture after CMV antigen stimulation. The genes are TRBV11-2 and TRBJ2-3; D might be TRBD2 (5 bases). The sequence was obtained from a human donor in good health (CMV status not recorded). Some clones in this sample may be carry-over from other donors' samples. DNA for the CDR3: TGTGCCAGCAGCTTAGAGAGGGTCTGGGGCACAGATACGCAGTATTTT. Encoded protein: CASSLERVWGTDTQYF.